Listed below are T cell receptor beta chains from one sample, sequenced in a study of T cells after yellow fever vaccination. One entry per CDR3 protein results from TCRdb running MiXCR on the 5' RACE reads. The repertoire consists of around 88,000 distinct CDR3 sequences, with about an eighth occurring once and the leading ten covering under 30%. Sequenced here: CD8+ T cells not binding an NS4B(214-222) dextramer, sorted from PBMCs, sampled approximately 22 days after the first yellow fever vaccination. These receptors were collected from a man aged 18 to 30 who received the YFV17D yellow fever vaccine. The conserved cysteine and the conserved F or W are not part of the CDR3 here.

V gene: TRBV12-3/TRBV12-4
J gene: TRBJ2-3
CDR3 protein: ASSNDRSTDTQY

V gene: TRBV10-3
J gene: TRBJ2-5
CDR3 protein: AISVIKVGRETQY

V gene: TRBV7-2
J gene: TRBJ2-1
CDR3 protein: ASSLGRQGRSYNEQF

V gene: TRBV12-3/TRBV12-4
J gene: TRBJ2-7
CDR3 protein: ASSPGDRGTVRY

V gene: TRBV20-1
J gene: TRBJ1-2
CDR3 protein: SATGRGGNYGYT

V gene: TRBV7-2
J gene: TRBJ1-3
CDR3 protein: ASSSDTAGNTIY

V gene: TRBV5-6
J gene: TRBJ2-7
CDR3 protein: ASSLFDEQY

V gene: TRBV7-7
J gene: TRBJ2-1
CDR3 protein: ASSRDVSSYNEQF

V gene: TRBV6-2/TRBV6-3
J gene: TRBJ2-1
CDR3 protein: ASSDPWQGANEQF

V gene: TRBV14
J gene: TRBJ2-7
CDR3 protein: ASSPESTFAGQY

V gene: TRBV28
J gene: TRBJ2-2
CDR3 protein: ASSGPRTGELF

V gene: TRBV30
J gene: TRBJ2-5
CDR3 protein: AWSERGWVTETQY

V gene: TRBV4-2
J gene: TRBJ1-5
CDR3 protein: ASSALLTGNQPQH

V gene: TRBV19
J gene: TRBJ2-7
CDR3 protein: ASSIPGRVHEQY

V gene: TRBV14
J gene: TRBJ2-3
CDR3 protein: ASSQEATFFTDTQY

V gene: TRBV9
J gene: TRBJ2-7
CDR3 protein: ASSYGQGGTYEQY

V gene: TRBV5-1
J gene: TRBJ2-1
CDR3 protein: ASSLVQGVGYNEQF

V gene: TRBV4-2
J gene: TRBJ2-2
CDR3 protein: ASSQEGQGSGELF

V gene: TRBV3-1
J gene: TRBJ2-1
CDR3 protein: ASSQDSPLAGGKYNEQF

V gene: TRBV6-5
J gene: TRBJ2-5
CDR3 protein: ASSYSGVGTQY

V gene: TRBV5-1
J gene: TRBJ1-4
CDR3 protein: ASSFSGLDEKLF

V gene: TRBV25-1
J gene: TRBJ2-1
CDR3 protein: ASGGQSTYNEQF

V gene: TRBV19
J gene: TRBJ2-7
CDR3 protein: ASSITDSYEQY

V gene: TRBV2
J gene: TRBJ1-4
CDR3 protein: ASRDPGTGVEKLF

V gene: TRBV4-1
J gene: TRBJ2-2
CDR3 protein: ASSQAGRPGELF

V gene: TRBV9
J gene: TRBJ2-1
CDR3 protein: ASSPQGAHFNEQF

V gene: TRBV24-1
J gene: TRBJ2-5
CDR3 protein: ATSAPGFGTQY

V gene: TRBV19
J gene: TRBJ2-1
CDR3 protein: ASSERTGVWDEQF

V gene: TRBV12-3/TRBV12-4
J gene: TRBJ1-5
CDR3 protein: ASSPEGQGRNQPQH

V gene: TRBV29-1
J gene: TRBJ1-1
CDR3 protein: SAEKGQWRGKAF

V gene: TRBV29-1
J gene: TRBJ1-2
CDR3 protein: SFRFPGPEYGYT

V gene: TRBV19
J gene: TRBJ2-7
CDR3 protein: ASSPDRGREYEQY

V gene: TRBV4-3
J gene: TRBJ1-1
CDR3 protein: ASSQEAGVITEAF

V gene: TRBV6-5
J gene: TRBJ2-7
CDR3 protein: ASSYSMGEQY

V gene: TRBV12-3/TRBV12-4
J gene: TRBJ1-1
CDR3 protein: ASRPGLNTEAF

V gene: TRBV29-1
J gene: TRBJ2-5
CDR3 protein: SVVLAGDNQETQY

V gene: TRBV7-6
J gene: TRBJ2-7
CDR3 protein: ASSPAGTYEQY

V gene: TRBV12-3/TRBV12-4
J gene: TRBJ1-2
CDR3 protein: ASSLDRERRYGYT

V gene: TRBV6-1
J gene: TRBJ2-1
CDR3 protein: ASSQLAGGFYNEQF

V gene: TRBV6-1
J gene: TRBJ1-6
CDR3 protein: ASSKTENSPLH

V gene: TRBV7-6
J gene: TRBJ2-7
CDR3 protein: ASSLAPGGEQY

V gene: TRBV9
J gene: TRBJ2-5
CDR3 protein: ASSNQWGTGSETQY

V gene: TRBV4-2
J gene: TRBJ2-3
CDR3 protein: ASSQDSASSVISTDTQY

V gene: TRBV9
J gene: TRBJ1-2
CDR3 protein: ASSFGQGPVRDP

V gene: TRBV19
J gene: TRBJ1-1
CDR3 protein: ASSYEGTEAF

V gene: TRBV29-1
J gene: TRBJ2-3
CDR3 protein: SVDGAGGTDTQY

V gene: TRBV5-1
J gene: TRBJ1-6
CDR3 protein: ASSPRGAAYNSPLH